This T cell receptor beta chain was captured in a study of blood T cells in healthy people across ages. The study's findings and limits: Measured against age, TCR beta diversity per million T cells decreased in a roughly linear manner.

Per individual sample, total RNA of at least 5.5 micrograms was extracted. Next came a second PCR, run for roughly 6 to 11 cycles, which used a sample-barcoded 5' primer along with a J-beta primer mix. Sequencing yielded, for each sample, at least 3 million paired-end reads carrying CDR3. One entry per CDR3 protein results from TCRdb running MiXCR on the 5' RACE reads. The sample has over a million distinct CDR3 sequences; roughly 40% are singletons. The CDR3 covers 13 residues. Looked up from germline, CDR1 is ENHRY and CDR2 is SYGVKD. V was shortened by 7 bases and J by 1 base, with 10 bases between the two germline ends. Note on this clonotype: Its antigen is not identified.

The chain combines TRBV10-3 with TRBJ1-1; perhaps TRBD1 as D (5 bases). This TCR came from a woman aged 18-29 years in good health. The sample taken for sequencing was blood. The CDR3 nucleotides read TGTGCCATCAAGTGGGGGGAGAACACTGAAGCTTTCTTT. As protein: CAIKWGENTEAFF.